The sequence of this T cell receptor beta chain was determined in a study of OX40 agonist ivuxolimab in advanced cancers. Study in general: Patients in dose escalation had liver, melanoma, kidney or head and neck cancers. The study's findings and limits: CD8+ T cells averaged more expanded clones than CD4+. Clonal expansion was seen in CD4+ and CD8+ blood T cells by week 6 at 0.1 to 3.0 mg/kg. Among expanded peripheral T cells, antigen specificity went undetermined.

Remarks on this clone: Its antigen remains unknown.

TCRdb's table, derived via immunoSEQ multiplex PCR, lists solely in-frame clones and lacks some. The sample holds tens of thousands of clones, roughly 86% seen once. Germline lookup yields CDR1 LNHDA and CDR2 SQIVND (reference sequence). This CDR3 comprises 14 residues. V trimming: 5 bases; J trimming: 5 bases; junction bases outside the gene matches: 6. V gene TRBV19 combines with J gene TRBJ2-1, with 7 bases aligning to TRBD2. The sequence was collected from an adult with an advanced solid tumor such as melanoma, head and neck, liver or kidney cancer. The source material was CD4+ or CD8+ T cells sorted from blood, sampled in a trial of the OX40 agonist ivuxolimab. CDR3 bases: TGTGCCAGTAGTTTAGGGACTACAGACAATGAGCAGTTCTTC. Translation: CASSLGTTDNEQFF.